This T cell receptor (beta chain) stems from a study of cytomegalovirus exposure and HLA in healthy donors. PCR employed 60 Vbeta and 13 Jbeta primers. Produced via immunoSEQ multiplex PCR; TCRdb's table is partial and in-frame only. The repertoire holds 100,000 to 150,000 clones, with around three quarters as singletons. Trimming at V came to 7 bases and at J to 5 bases, leaving 8 bases not matched to a gene. There are 13 residues in the CDR3. The germline V gene encodes CDR1 SQVTM and CDR2 ANQGSEA. The rearrangement joins TRBV29-1 to TRBJ2-1; 7 bases line up with TRBD1. The source of this sequence is a woman in her fifties or sixties in good health and CMV-seronegative. The sample comprised PBMCs. The CDR3 coding sequence is TGCAGCGCCCGGACAGGACATGACAATGAGCAGTTCTTC. It is translated as CSARTGHDNEQFF.